This entry lists 26 T cell receptor beta chains sequenced from one sample in a study of memory CD4+ T cells and cytomegalovirus serostatus. The sort gate was single viable CD3+CD4+CD8-CD45RO+ cells for memory CD4+ T cells. Data came from immunoSEQ multiplex PCR; TCRdb stores just in-frame clones and leaves some out. Of around 76,000 clones in the sample, around 80% were seen once. The sequenced sample consisted of memory CD4+ T cells from blood. The receptors derive from an adult in good health and CMV-seropositive.

This chain joins TRBV2 and TRBJ1-2; maybe TRBD1 (5 bases). The CDR3 is made up of 12 amino acids. Germline CDR1 reads SNHLY; CDR2 reads FYNNEI. The V end was cut by 5 bases, the J end by 2 bases, with 6 bases between. In DNA, the CDR3 is TGTGCCAGCAGTCACAGGAACTATGGCTACACCTTC. The encoded protein is CASSHRNYGYTF.

The chain is built from TRBV7-2 and TRBJ1-5; D remains ambiguous. The V gene lost 1 base and the J gene lost 2 bases, with 9 bases spanning the gap. Germline loops: CDR1 SGHTA, CDR2 FQGNSA. The CDR3 consists of 15 residues. The CDR3: CASSLGLGGNQPQHF. DNA of the CDR3: TGTGCCAGCAGCTTAGGGCTCGGGGGCAATCAGCCCCAGCATTTT.

The CDR3 nucleotides are TGTGCCAGCAGCTTGAGGGGAGGGACAGGGGGCTTAGAGACCCAGTACTTC. Its protein product is CASSLRGGTGGLETQYF. The rearrangement links TRBV7-6 to TRBJ2-5; 12 nucleotides match TRBD1. There are 17 residues in the CDR3. Losses at the gene ends were 3 bases for V and 4 bases for J; bases not matched to a gene: 9. Germline CDR1 and CDR2: SGHVS and FNYEAQ.

The CDR3 sequence: CASSRGTGGYQPQHF. CDR3 nucleotide sequence: TGTGCCAGCTCACGAGGGACAGGGGGATATCAGCCCCAGCATTTT. J is TRBJ1-5 and V is TRBV18; 11 nucleotides line up with TRBD1. The CDR3 spans 15 residues. Trimming cost V 4 bases and J 5 bases; bases outside gene matches: 4. CDR1 is KGHSH and CDR2 is LQKENI in the germline V gene.

The chain carries TRBV7-2 and TRBJ1-5; possibly TRBD1 for D (5 bases). Per germline, CDR1 SGHTA and CDR2 FQGNSA. This CDR3 contains 13 residues. Between the trimmed V and J ends, which lost 5 bases and 8 bases, there was a span of 13 bases. CDR3 coding DNA: TGTGCCAGCAGCCCACAAGAGGGGAAGCCCCAGCATTTT. It translates to CASSPQEGKPQHF.

This chain uses TRBV7-2 with TRBJ1-5; D gene unclear. V was shortened by 5 bases and J by 2 bases, with 10 bases between the two germline ends. Germline values: CDR1 SGHTA, CDR2 FQGNSA. The CDR3 totals 14 residues. CDR3 coding DNA: TGTGCCAGCAGCCAAGTGCCAGGCAATCAGCCCCAGCATTTT. Amino acid sequence: CASSQVPGNQPQHF.

This chain links TRBV5-1 with TRBJ2-2; D is ambiguous. The germline CDR1 and CDR2 sequences are SGHRS and YFSETQ. The CDR3 covers 14 residues. V lost 0 bases to trimming and J lost 4 bases, with 7 bases between them. The chain's CDR3 is CASSLAITTGELFF. The CDR3 DNA is TGCGCCAGCAGCTTGGCCATCACCACCGGGGAGCTGTTTTTT.

The rearrangement joins TRBV14 to TRBJ1-2, with D hard to call. The germline V gene has CDR1 SGHDN and CDR2 FVKESK. V lost 4 bases, J lost 7 bases, and 10 bases lay in between. This CDR3 comprises 12 residues. The CDR3, as DNA: TGTGCCAGCAGCCTCGGGATGGGTGGCTACACCTTC. It encodes CASSLGMGGYTF.

This chain connects TRBV29-1 to TRBJ2-1, with 8 bases that match TRBD2. After removal of 4 bases from V and 8 bases from J, the junction contained 10 bases not matched to a gene. The CDR3 is made up of 14 amino acids. Germline values: CDR1 SQVTM, CDR2 ANQGSEA. The CDR3 DNA follows: TGCAGCGTTGCTCGTAGCGGGACCGTCGATGAGCAGTTCTTC. Its translation: CSVARSGTVDEQFF.

In this sample, this clone turned up once. This chain joins TRBV11-2 and TRBJ2-1, with TRBD2 identical over 8 bases. Germline V gene lookup returns CDR1 SGHAT and CDR2 FQNNGV. The V gene end was trimmed by 0 bases and the J gene end by 3 bases; junction bases not matched to a gene: 1. The CDR3 sequence is 15 residues long. The CDR3 spells CASSLEAGVYNEQFF. The CDR3 nucleotides read TGTGCCAGCAGCTTAGAAGCGGGAGTCTACAATGAGCAGTTCTTC.

The chain recombines TRBV19 with TRBJ1-1, with no clear D. The CDR3 loop spans 16 amino acids. Between the trimmed V and J ends, which lost 3 bases and 0 bases, there was a span of 14 bases. CDR1 is LNHDA, CDR2 SQIVND, per germline (reference sequence). CDR3 nucleotides: TGTGCCAGTAGTATGGGTCAGGATTGGGTGAACACTGAAGCTTTCTTT. Encoded protein: CASSMGQDWVNTEAFF.

The rearrangement joins TRBV15 to TRBJ1-1; TRBD1 aligns across 7 bases. V shed 2 bases, J shed 0 bases, and the junction held 3 bases outside the gene matches. Germline CDR1 LNHNV, CDR2 YYDKDF (reference sequence). This CDR3 comprises 15 residues. The CDR3 DNA is TGTGCCACCAGCAGATCACAGGGGATGAACACTGAAGCTTTCTTT. This gives the protein CATSRSQGMNTEAFF.

This chain joins TRBV5-6 and TRBJ1-4, with D tentatively TRBD1 (6 bases). The V gene's germline CDR1 is SGHDT and CDR2 YYEEEE. The CDR3 consists of 17 residues. V was clipped by 0 bases and J by 1 base, with 13 bases between them. The CDR3 DNA sequence: TGTGCCAGCAGCTTGGCGGTCAGGGGAGAAACTAATGAAAAACTGTTTTTT. Protein: CASSLAVRGETNEKLFF.

This chain connects TRBV10-3 to TRBJ2-5; D might be TRBD2 (6 bases). Germline assignment: CDR1 ENHRY and CDR2 SYGVKD. V was cut by 5 bases and J by 4 bases, with 11 bases left in between. The CDR3 is 13 amino acids. CDR3 residues: CAISSGVGETQYF. CDR3 bases: TGTGCCATCAGTTCGGGGGTTGGAGAGACCCAGTACTTC.

The genes are TRBV28 and TRBJ1-1; the D gene is possibly TRBD1 (5 bases). Germline-derived CDR1 and CDR2 are MDHEN and SYDVKM. V was trimmed by 7 bases and J by 6 bases, leaving 21 bases between them. The CDR3 is 15 amino acids. The CDR3 region is CASTSTRDLRAEAFF. Written as DNA, the CDR3 is TGTGCCAGCACCTCCACTAGGGACTTGCGGGCTGAAGCTTTCTTT.

This chain connects TRBV28 to TRBJ1-3; maybe TRBD1 (5 bases). Germline loops: CDR1 MDHEN, CDR2 SYDVKM. This CDR3 region has 14 residues. V shed 7 bases and J shed 2 bases, with 12 bases lying between them. The CDR3 here is CASKWGGAGNTIYF. The CDR3 DNA sequence: TGTGCCAGCAAATGGGGCGGCGCTGGAAACACCATATATTTT.

This rearrangement joins TRBV10-3 to TRBJ1-1; D is ambiguous. Germline CDR1 is ENHRY and CDR2 is SYGVKD. V was cut by 4 bases and J by 0 bases, with 15 bases left in between. CDR3 size: 16 residues. The CDR3 sequence is CAISGTPHLMNTEAFF. CDR3 nucleotides: TGTGCCATCAGTGGGACCCCCCATCTCATGAACACTGAAGCTTTCTTT.

The rearrangement uses TRBV6-4 and TRBJ2-1; TRBD1 agrees at 10 bases. Germline CDR1 MRHNA, CDR2 SNTAGT. CDR3 size: 15 residues. V gave up 6 bases and J gave up 4 bases; unmatched junction bases: 6. DNA for the CDR3: TGTGCCAGCAGATCCGGGACAGGGGCTTACAATGAGCAGTTCTTC. It yields the protein CASRSGTGAYNEQFF.

The chain has TRBV27 and TRBJ2-5, with 9 bases fitting TRBD2. CDR1 and CDR2 from the germline V gene are MNHEY and SMNVEV (reference sequence). CDR3 length: 14 residues. J gave up 4 bases and V 10 bases, and 10 bases lay outside the gene matches. The CDR3 sequence is CATSEGLAGETQYF. In DNA form, the CDR3 reads TGTGCCACCTCAGAGGGACTAGCTGGAGAGACCCAGTACTTC.

V usage is TRBV10-3 and J usage is TRBJ1-1; 7 nucleotides line up with TRBD1. With 10 bases clipped from V and 0 bases from J, the junction kept 5 bases outside the gene matches. The CDR3 spans 13 residues. Germline CDR1 and CDR2: ENHRY and SYGVKD. CDR3 sequence: CATRDRVNTEAFF. The CDR3 DNA reads TGTGCCACACGAGACAGGGTGAACACTGAAGCTTTCTTT.

V is TRBV2 and J is TRBJ1-6, with TRBD1 as a possible D gene (6 bases). CDR1 is SNHLY and CDR2 is FYNNEI in the germline V gene. The CDR3 extends over 12 amino acids. V lost 7 bases and J lost 8, with 9 bases in between. The DNA of the CDR3 is TGTGCCAGCATGGGACAATATTCACCCCTCCACTTT. Amino acid sequence: CASMGQYSPLHF.

The chain has TRBV5-1 and TRBJ1-1, with D possibly TRBD1 on 5 matching bases. The CDR3 runs to 15 residues. Between the trimmed V and J ends, which lost 4 bases and 4 bases, there was a span of 17 bases. Germline values: CDR1 SGHRS, CDR2 YFSETQ. The CDR3 here is CASSLTNGGSTEAFF. DNA for the CDR3: TGCGCCAGCAGCCTTACAAACGGGGGGAGCACTGAAGCTTTCTTT.

This clone was seen once. The chain links TRBV27 to TRBJ2-1, with 11 nucleotides matching TRBD2. Looked up from germline, CDR1 is MNHEY and CDR2 is SMNVEV (reference sequence). Trimming at V came to 3 bases and at J to 5 bases, leaving 6 bases not matched to a gene. The CDR3 extends over 16 amino acids. In nucleotides, the CDR3 is TGTGCCAGCAGTTTCTCGGGGACTAGCGGAAACAATGAGCAGTTCTTC. Translated, it gives CASSFSGTSGNNEQFF.

This chain links TRBV5-1 with TRBJ1-1; D not resolved. Trimming removed 7 bases from V and 2 bases from J, with 9 bases in between. CDR3 length: 12 residues. Germline V gene lookup returns CDR1 SGHRS and CDR2 YFSETQ. DNA for the CDR3: TGCGCCAGCTCGGCGGAAAACACTGAAGCTTTCTTT. Protein: CASSAENTEAFF.

V is TRBV6-1 and J is TRBJ1-1; tentative D call: TRBD1 (5 bases). The CDR3 contains 14 residues. Trimming took 2 bases from V and 5 from J, leaving 12 bases between them. Looked up from germline, CDR1 is MNHNS and CDR2 is SASEGT. The CDR3 DNA is TGTGCCAGCAGTGAAATGGGACTAACGACTGAAGCTTTCTTT. This translates into CASSEMGLTTEAFF.

The genes are TRBV11-3 and TRBJ2-3, with TRBD2 matching 7 bases. The V gene's germline CDR1 is SGHNT and CDR2 YENEEA. The CDR3 extends over 15 amino acids. The ends lost 5 bases at V and 6 bases at J; junction bases unmatched: 11. CDR3 nucleotide sequence: TGTGCCAGCAGCGGTGGCGTCCTGCGGGGGGATACGCAGTATTTT. Amino acid sequence: CASSGGVLRGDTQYF.